This TCR beta chain was recorded in a study of cytomegalovirus exposure and HLA in healthy donors. CDR1 and CDR2 (germline): MNHNS, SASEGT. The CDR3 is made up of 16 amino acids. The V segment lost 4 bases and the J segment 4 bases; nucleotides outside the gene matches: 9. Healthy bone marrow donors made up the donor group. On this clone: Its antigen is still unknown.

Study-wide results and caveats: Whilst most TCR sequences proved rare, a subset of public TCRs occurred across many donors. Fewer N-insertions (relative to the approximately 670-donor mean) were reportedly seen in an Asian-associated ancestry cluster in a later analysis. For TCR beta chains, V- and J-gene trimming was later linked to a missense DCLRE1C variant.

The PCR employed 60 Vbeta primers together with 13 Jbeta primers. The table came from immunoSEQ multiplex PCR; TCRdb's copy has only in-frame clones and leaves some out. The sample shows around 140,000 clones, over 60% of them seen only once. The chain recombines TRBV6-1 with TRBJ2-7; 11 bases are shared with TRBD1. This receptor was identified in a male donor in good health and CMV-seropositive. The source material was PBMCs. Here the CDR3 reads CASSGMGQGVMYEQYF. The CDR3 nucleotides are TGTGCCAGCAGTGGCATGGGACAGGGGGTAATGTACGAGCAGTACTTC.